The 19 T cell receptor beta chains below all came from one sample that was sequenced in a study of HIV-infected patients and healthy controls. MiXCR, applied by TCRdb to the 5' RACE reads, yields one record per CDR3 protein. Among 60,000 to 75,000 distinct CDR3 sequences, 15% to 20% were seen once, and the ten largest hold 5.5% to 6%. Sequencing input: CD4+ T cells from blood. The receptors were sampled from a human donor in good health.

The gene calls are TRBV2 and TRBJ2-1; D possibly corresponds to TRBD2 (6 bases). The V gene lost 6 bases and the J gene lost 13 bases, with 13 bases spanning the gap. Germline CDR1 SNHLY, CDR2 FYNNEI. The CDR3 covers 11 residues. The CDR3 is CASRTGTPQFF. CDR3 nucleotides: TGTGCCAGCAGGACCGGGACTCCTCAGTTCTTC.

This sequence joins TRBV6-2 or TRBV6-3 and TRBJ2-7, with TRBD2 matching 11 bases. Trimming cost V 6 bases and J 0 bases; bases outside gene matches: 1. Germline CDR1 is MNHEY and CDR2 is SVGEGT. CDR3 length: 14 amino acids. In DNA form, the CDR3 reads TGTGCCAGCAGAGGGACTAGCGGCTCCTACGAGCAGTACTTC. This encodes CASRGTSGSYEQYF.

The chain combines TRBV6-6 with TRBJ2-3; TRBD2 agrees at 8 bases. The ends lost 8 bases at V and 3 bases at J; junction bases unmatched: 7. This CDR3 is 14 amino acids long. Looked up from germline, CDR1 is MNHNY and CDR2 is SVGAGI (reference sequence). CDR3: CASLPGGPTDTQYF. CDR3 coding DNA: TGTGCCAGCCTTCCGGGAGGGCCGACAGATACGCAGTATTTT.

The CDR3 DNA follows: TGCAGTGCCAGGCGTCTAGCGGGGCACACCGGGGAGCTGTTTTTT. It yields the protein CSARRLAGHTGELFF. The V gene is TRBV20-1, the J gene TRBJ2-2; TRBD2 matches 9 bases. The J segment lost 3 bases and the V segment lost 6 bases, leaving 8 bases of the junction unmatched. This CDR3 contains 15 residues. Germline V gene data show CDR1 as DFQATT and CDR2 as SNEGSKA (reference sequence).

V usage is TRBV12-3 or TRBV12-4 and J usage is TRBJ1-2; D is unresolved. The CDR3 spans 12 residues. Trimming cost V 8 bases and J 7 bases, with 14 bases left between them. CDR3 in DNA: TGTGCCAGCTCACTAGTCACACCTGGCTACACCTTC. It yields the protein CASSLVTPGYTF.

This clonotype was recorded a few times. This CDR3 is CSARHRGIEQFF. The CDR3 DNA sequence: TGCAGTGCTAGACACCGCGGCATTGAGCAGTTCTTC. The V gene is TRBV20-1, the J gene TRBJ2-1; D is unresolved. The germline CDR1 and CDR2 sequences are DFQATT and SNEGSKA (reference sequence). The CDR3 is 12 amino acids. V was trimmed by 2 bases and J by 9 bases, leaving 11 bases between them.

This clonotype was found a few times. The rearrangement links TRBV24-1 to TRBJ2-3; 7 bases match TRBD2. V shed 0 bases, J shed 3 bases, and the junction held 8 bases outside the gene matches. The V gene's germline CDR1 is KGHDR and CDR2 SFDVKD. The CDR3 is made up of 17 amino acids. The CDR3 sequence: CATSDLPGGRETDTQYF. DNA for the CDR3: TGTGCCACCAGTGATTTGCCGGGAGGAAGGGAAACAGATACGCAGTATTTT.

This clonotype was counted between two and nine times. This chain uses TRBV12-3 or TRBV12-4 with TRBJ1-1, with D unclear. This CDR3 has 13 amino acids. Trimming took 2 bases from V and 5 from J, leaving 9 bases between them. CDR3 sequence: CASSLRKRTEAFF. CDR3 coding DNA: TGTGCCAGCAGTTTAAGAAAAAGGACTGAAGCTTTCTTT.

This sequence joins TRBV5-4 and TRBJ2-3; D is uncertain. Per germline, CDR1 SGHNT and CDR2 YYREEE (reference sequence). V shed 5 bases and J shed 6 bases, with 13 bases lying between them. The CDR3 length is 13 residues. The CDR3 loop reads CASSLDVEDTQYF. The CDR3 bases are TGTGCCAGCAGTCTTGATGTGGAGGATACGCAGTATTTT.

The rearrangement joins TRBV7-2 to TRBJ1-1, with a weak D call TRBD1 (5 bases). CDR1 is SGHTA, CDR2 FQGNSA, per germline. V was clipped by 5 bases and J by 11 bases, with 18 bases between them. The CDR3 consists of 13 residues. The CDR3 DNA reads TGTGCCAGCAGCCTTTCGACATCCCGGGGGGCTTTCTTT. It is translated as CASSLSTSRGAFF.

This clonotype was seen repeatedly, ten times or more. This sequence joins TRBV20-1 and TRBJ2-1; 8 nucleotides agree with TRBD2. Unmatched junction bases numbered 9, after V lost 0 bases and J lost 5 bases. This CDR3 is 16 amino acids long. The germline V gene has CDR1 DFQATT and CDR2 SNEGSKA (reference sequence). The CDR3 loop is CSARDPLAGVNNEQFF. CDR3 bases: TGCAGTGCTAGAGATCCCCTAGCGGGCGTTAACAATGAGCAGTTCTTC.

This clonotype was counted at least ten times. CDR3 DNA sequence: TGTGCCAGCAGTTACTTGTCGGGTAGCGGGAGTCCCTACAATGAGCAGTTCTTC. Translation: CASSYLSGSGSPYNEQFF. The V and J genes are TRBV6-2 or TRBV6-3 and TRBJ2-1, with TRBD2 matching 9 bases. Per the germline V gene, CDR1 is MNHEY and CDR2 is SVGEGT. This CDR3 comprises 18 residues. The junction had 9 bases not matched to a gene; V was cut back by 1 base and J by 2 bases.

The V and J genes are TRBV5-6 and TRBJ2-1, with D unclear. Trimming shortened V by 5 bases and J by 0 bases, and 15 bases separated the two germline ends. CDR3 length: 16 amino acids. Germline values: CDR1 SGHDT, CDR2 YYEEEE. The CDR3 here is CASRFGTRSSYNEQFF. In nucleotides, the CDR3 is TGTGCCAGCAGGTTTGGAACTCGTAGCTCCTACAATGAGCAGTTCTTC.

The chain employs TRBV29-1 and TRBJ2-6; D gene unclear. Germline values: CDR1 SQVTM, CDR2 ANQGSEA. The CDR3 has 13 residues. Trimming pared 3 bases from V and 0 bases from J, leaving 3 bases between. CDR3 loop: CSVDYSGANVLTF. The CDR3 DNA sequence: TGCAGCGTTGATTACTCTGGGGCCAACGTCCTGACTTTC.

This clonotype was seen a few times. This sequence joins TRBV7-9 and TRBJ2-1; 8 bases line up with TRBD2. V dropped 1 base and J dropped 10; count of bases not matched to a gene: 9. Germline-derived CDR1 and CDR2 are SEHNR and FQNEAQ (reference sequence). The CDR3 is 15 residues long. CDR3 DNA sequence: TGTGCCAGCAGCTTAGTAATCGGGGGGGCAGGAGAGCAGTTCTTC. This translates into CASSLVIGGAGEQFF.

Only a few counts were recorded for this clonotype. This rearrangement joins TRBV6-6 to TRBJ1-4; D gene unclear. The V end lost 7 bases, the J end lost 5 bases, and 5 bases lay between the germline ends. The CDR3 is 11 amino acids. The V gene's germline CDR1 is MNHNY and CDR2 SVGAGI (reference sequence). CDR3 residues: CASMGNEKLFF. The CDR3 DNA reads as TGTGCCAGCATGGGGAATGAAAAACTGTTTTTT.

This clonotype is medium-sized by share. CDR3 in DNA: TGCAGTGCTAGAGATGGCGCTAGCCAAGAGACCCAGTACTTC. This translates into CSARDGASQETQYF. The chain couples TRBV20-1 to TRBJ2-5; D unresolved. Germline V gene sequence: CDR1 DFQATT, CDR2 SNEGSKA (reference sequence). The CDR3 loop spans 14 amino acids. V was pared by 0 bases and J by 1 base, with 9 bases between.

Only a few counts were recorded for this clonotype. The chain has TRBV12-3 or TRBV12-4 and TRBJ1-2; tentative D call: TRBD1 (6 bases). This CDR3 is 18 amino acids long. The V end lost 1 base, the J end lost 0 bases, and 18 bases lay between the germline ends. CDR3 nucleotide sequence: TGTGCCAGCAGTTTAGAGGGTGGGGGGGCCCGTTCTAACTATGGCTACACCTTC. Translated: CASSLEGGGARSNYGYTF.

V gene TRBV27 combines with J gene TRBJ2-7, with 11 bases fitting TRBD2. The CDR3 contains 13 residues. Trimming took 6 bases from V and 5 from J; bases not matched to a gene: 3. From germline, CDR1 is MNHEY and CDR2 SMNVEV (reference sequence). CDR3 bases: TGTGCCAGCAGGTTAGCGGGAGGGAACGAGCAGTACTTC. Its protein product is CASRLAGGNEQYF.